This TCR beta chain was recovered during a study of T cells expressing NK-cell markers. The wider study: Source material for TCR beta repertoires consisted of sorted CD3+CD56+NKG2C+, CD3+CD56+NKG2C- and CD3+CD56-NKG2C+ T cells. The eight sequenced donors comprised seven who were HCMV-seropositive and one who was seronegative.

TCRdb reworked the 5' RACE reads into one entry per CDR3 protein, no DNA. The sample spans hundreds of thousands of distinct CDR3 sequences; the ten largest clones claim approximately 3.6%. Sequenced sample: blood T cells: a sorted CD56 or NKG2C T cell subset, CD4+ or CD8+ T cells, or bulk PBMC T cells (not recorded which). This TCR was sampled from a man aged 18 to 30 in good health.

The CDR3 protein is CASSVLGQGGGSPLHF. The rearrangement links TRBV9 to TRBJ1-6. Germline-derived CDR1 and CDR2 are SGDLS and YYNGEE. The CDR3 is 16 amino acids.